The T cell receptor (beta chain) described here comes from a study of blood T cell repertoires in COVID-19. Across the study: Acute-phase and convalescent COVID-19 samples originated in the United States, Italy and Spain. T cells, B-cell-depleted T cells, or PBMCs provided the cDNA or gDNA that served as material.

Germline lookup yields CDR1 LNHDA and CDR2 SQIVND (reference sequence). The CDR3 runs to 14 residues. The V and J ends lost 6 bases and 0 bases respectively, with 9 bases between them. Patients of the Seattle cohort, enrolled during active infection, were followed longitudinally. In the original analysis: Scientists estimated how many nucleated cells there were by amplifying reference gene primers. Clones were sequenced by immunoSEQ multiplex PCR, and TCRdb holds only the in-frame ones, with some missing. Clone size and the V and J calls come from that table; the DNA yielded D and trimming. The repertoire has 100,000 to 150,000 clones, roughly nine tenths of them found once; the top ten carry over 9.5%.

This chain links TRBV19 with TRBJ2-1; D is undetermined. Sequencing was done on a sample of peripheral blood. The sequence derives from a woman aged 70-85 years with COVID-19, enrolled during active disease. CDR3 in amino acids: CASSTVSSYNEQFF. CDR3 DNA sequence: TGTGCCAGTAGCACGGTAAGCTCCTACAATGAGCAGTTCTTC.